Listed below are T cell receptor beta chains from one sample, sequenced in a study of CD8 T cells in ankylosing spondylitis. TCRdb processed the 5' RACE reads anew with MiXCR; each CDR3 protein has one entry. The sample shows hundreds of thousands of distinct CDR3 sequences, 10% to 13% of them seen only once. Sequencing was carried out using blood, either unsorted or a sorted T cell fraction (not recorded which). These receptors were obtained from a male donor with ankylosing spondylitis or in good health (not recorded which). Each CDR3 is given with its conserved first and last residue. A D gene is named only where the DNA matches it firmly. Clone size is shown for a subset of rows, as once, few, many or a class of expanded clone.

D gene	J gene	clone size	V gene	CDR3 protein	CDR3 DNA
TRBD1	TRBJ2-3	few	TRBV12-5	CASGLVRTGDYSTDTQYF	TGTGCTAGTGGTTTGGTAAGGACAGGGGATTATAGCACAGATACGCAGTATTTT
TRBD1	TRBJ1-2	many	TRBV5-1	CASSWDSTNYGYTF	TGCGCCAGCAGCTGGGACAGTACTAACTATGGCTACACCTTC
-	TRBJ1-3	many	TRBV5-1	CASSSGTVSSGNTIYF	TGCGCCAGCAGCTCCGGGACCGTGAGCTCTGGAAACACCATATATTTT
-	TRBJ1-5	-	TRBV6-5	CASSYSAGINQPQHF	TGTGCCAGCAGTTACTCAGCGGGGATTAATCAGCCCCAGCATTTT
-	TRBJ2-5	many	TRBV5-1	CASSLDRTETQYF	TGCGCCAGCAGCTTGGACAGGACGGAGACCCAGTACTTC
-	TRBJ2-1	once	TRBV7-8	CASSFQFSYNEQFF	TGTGCCAGCAGCTTTCAGTTCTCCTACAATGAGCAGTTCTTC
-	TRBJ1-2	many	TRBV28	CASSPTREDNYGYTF	TGTGCCAGCAGTCCAACTAGGGAAGATAACTATGGCTACACCTTC
-	TRBJ2-7	few	TRBV20-1	CSAREVRGLGEQYF	TGCAGTGCTAGAGAGGTCCGGGGATTGGGCGAGCAGTACTTC
-	TRBJ2-3	-	TRBV20-1	CSASRGAETDTQYF	TGCAGTGCTTCCAGGGGTGCCGAAACAGATACGCAGTATTTT
TRBD1	TRBJ1-1	-	TRBV5-1	CASSAGTGTSEAFF	TGCGCCAGCAGCGCCGGGACAGGGACGAGTGAAGCTTTCTTT
TRBD1	TRBJ1-6	many	TRBV6-5	CASSYITGDNSPLHF	TGTGCCAGCAGTTATATAACAGGGGATAATTCACCCCTCCACTTT
-	TRBJ2-3	many	TRBV2	CASSIDTDTQYF	TGTGCCAGCAGTATCGACACAGATACGCAGTATTTT
TRBD1	TRBJ1-5	once	TRBV20-1	CSASNSDRGGNQPQHF	TGCAGTGCCAGCAATTCGGACAGGGGAGGCAATCAGCCCCAGCATTTT
TRBD1	TRBJ2-3	many	TRBV12-3/TRBV12-4	CASSLAETGVDTDTQYF	TGTGCCAGCAGTTTAGCCGAGACAGGGGTTGACACAGATACGCAGTATTTT
-	TRBJ1-1	many	TRBV3-1	CASSRTVNTEAFF	TGTGCCAGCAGCCGGACAGTGAACACTGAAGCTTTCTTT
-	TRBJ2-1	many	TRBV6-5	CASSYSSGDPSHNEQFF	TGTGCCAGCAGTTACTCGAGTGGGGATCCTTCGCACAATGAGCAGTTCTTC
-	TRBJ2-2	-	TRBV2	CASMPGEAGELFF	TGTGCCAGCATGCCGGGGGAGGCCGGGGAGCTGTTTTTT
-	TRBJ2-7	many	TRBV10-3	CAIGAGGEQYF	TGTGCCATTGGGGCAGGAGGCGAGCAGTACTTC
-	TRBJ2-5	many	TRBV24-1	CATSEPFDRSETQYF	TGTGCCACCAGTGAGCCCTTTGACAGGTCTGAGACCCAGTACTTC
-	TRBJ2-1	-	TRBV20-1	CSASKDRAGDEQFF	TGCAGTGCTAGTAAGGACAGGGCGGGGGATGAGCAGTTCTTC
TRBD1	TRBJ2-5	-	TRBV11-3	CASSRTGTGGETQYF	TGTGCCAGCAGCCGAACCGGGACAGGGGGGGAGACCCAGTACTTC
-	TRBJ2-6	many	TRBV7-8	CASSLAGSSGANVLTF	TGTGCCAGCAGCTTAGCCGGGAGCTCTGGGGCCAACGTCCTGACTTTC
-	TRBJ2-3	few	TRBV20-1	CSAPSRGERGDTQYF	TGCAGTGCCCCCTCCCGGGGAGAAAGGGGAGATACGCAGTATTTT
-	TRBJ2-5	-	TRBV7-3	CASSLMGSQETQYF	TGTGCCAGCAGCTTAATGGGTTCACAAGAGACCCAGTACTTC
TRBD1	TRBJ1-2	-	TRBV29-1	CSVLTGAAGYTF	TGCAGCGTCCTCACAGGGGCGGCTGGCTACACCTTC
TRBD2	TRBJ2-1	-	TRBV7-2	CASSSPGLNNEQFF	TGTGCCAGCAGCTCCCCGGGACTAAACAATGAGCAGTTCTTC
-	TRBJ1-6	many	TRBV5-1	CASSLEAPGRIVNSPLHF	TGCGCCAGCAGCTTGGAAGCGCCGGGACGCATAGTCAATTCACCCCTCCACTTT
-	TRBJ2-3	many	TRBV12-3/TRBV12-4	CASSPPGRYTQYF	TGTGCCAGCAGCCCCCCCGGTCGTTATACGCAGTATTTT
-	TRBJ2-5	-	TRBV5-1	CASSGTGTEETQYF	TGCGCCAGCAGCGGAACCGGGACCGAAGAGACCCAGTACTTC
TRBD2	TRBJ2-5	few	TRBV7-6	CASSKVIAGGQETQYF	TGTGCCAGCAGCAAAGTTATAGCGGGGGGGCAAGAGACCCAGTACTTC
TRBD1	TRBJ1-4	-	TRBV5-1	CASSPGTEGEKLFF	TGCGCCAGCAGCCCGGGGACAGAGGGAGAAAAACTGTTTTTT
-	TRBJ1-1	-	TRBV27	CASSLGGSAEAFF	TGTGCCAGCAGTCTAGGAGGTTCCGCTGAAGCTTTCTTT
-	TRBJ1-2	few	TRBV12-3/TRBV12-4	CASSLATDRSYGYTF	TGTGCCAGCAGTTTAGCTACGGACAGAAGCTATGGCTACACCTTC
-	TRBJ2-2	many	TRBV15	CATSRELGGATGELFF	TGTGCCACCAGCAGAGAACTAGGGGGGGCCACCGGGGAGCTGTTTTTT
TRBD1	TRBJ1-1	many	TRBV29-1	CSAATGTAEAFF	TGCAGCGCCGCGACAGGGACCGCTGAAGCTTTCTTT
TRBD2	TRBJ2-7	-	TRBV7-6	CASSLGLAASYEQYF	TGTGCCAGCAGCCTCGGACTAGCGGCCTCCTACGAGCAGTACTTC
-	TRBJ2-7	many	TRBV9	CASSLETYRSYEQYF	TGTGCCAGCAGCCTAGAGACTTACCGATCCTACGAGCAGTACTTC
-	TRBJ1-2	-	TRBV7-9	CASGGAETYGYTF	TGTGCCAGTGGGGGGGCCGAGACATATGGCTACACCTTC
-	TRBJ1-5	many	TRBV7-2	CASSLRSENQPQHF	TGTGCCAGCAGCTTAAGGTCAGAGAATCAGCCCCAGCATTTT
-	TRBJ2-3	many	TRBV29-1	CSVAGNTDTQYF	TGCAGCGTTGCAGGCAACACAGATACGCAGTATTTT
-	TRBJ1-1	many	TRBV5-1	CASSALAEAFF	TGCGCCAGCAGTGCGCTCGCTGAAGCTTTCTTT
-	TRBJ1-5	few	TRBV28	CASSLEGDNQPQHF	TGTGCCAGCAGTTTAGAGGGGGACAATCAGCCCCAGCATTTT
TRBD2	TRBJ2-5	many	TRBV29-1	CSVAGAGKETQYF	TGCAGCGTTGCGGGAGCGGGGAAAGAGACCCAGTACTTC
-	TRBJ2-7	-	TRBV5-1	CASSFWLGYEQYF	TGCGCCAGCAGCTTCTGGCTGGGCTACGAGCAGTACTTC
-	TRBJ1-1	many	TRBV7-2	CASSLLPSGAFF	TGTGCCAGCAGCTTGCTGCCGTCAGGAGCTTTCTTT